This T cell receptor beta chain comes out of a study of vaccination effects on CD4 cells after COVID-19. Study findings and constraints: Clonal contraction was marked in infection- and vaccine-induced clones late after vaccination.

This clone was seen only once. What it recognizes is unknown. The method was immunoSEQ multiplex PCR; TCRdb's version includes in-frame clones alone and lacks a portion of them. The data show some 22,000 clones, roughly 76% seen once. Per the germline V gene, CDR1 is MNHNS and CDR2 is SASEGT. This CDR3 is built from 15 residues. Trimming stripped 3 bases from V and 4 bases from J, with 13 bases between. After expansion with viral peptide pools in the ViraFEST assay, antigen-specific CD4+ T cells were sequenced. Researchers isolated CD4+ T cells once about eleven days of culture had elapsed. Prior SARS-CoV-2 infection was absent in the vaccine recipients, as shown by negative nucleocapsid antibodies. PBMC were cultured at roughly 2 million per well with 9.5 to 10 IU/ml IL-2 and around 9.2 ug/ml peptides.

This clonotype originated in a human donor who received a COVID-19 vaccine. The chain has TRBV6-1 and TRBJ1-5; D might be TRBD1 (5 bases). The sequenced sample was CD4+ T cells from PBMCs cultured with SARS-CoV-2 spike peptides, obtained before COVID-19 vaccination. CDR3 in DNA: TGTGCCAGCAGTGATATAGGGGAGCCTAATCAGCCCCAGCATTTT. Translating it yields CASSDIGEPNQPQHF.